Below, 32 T cell receptor beta chains from the same sample are listed, as sequenced in a study of shared clonotypes between healthy human individuals. Sequencing used immunoSEQ multiplex PCR; TCRdb keeps in-frame clones, though not all of them. The sample consists of 2 million to 2.5 million clones, approximately 94% of them appearing once. Sequenced: naive CD4+ T cells sorted from blood. Subset specified: CD45RA+ positively selected. The receptors stem from a young man in good health.

As for this clone: Other DNA sequences within the sample encode an identical CDR3. The rearrangement links TRBV28 to TRBJ2-3; maybe TRBD2 (7 bases). Germline V CDR1 and CDR2: MDHEN, SYDVKM. Deletions cut 5 bases from V and 4 bases from J, with 13 bases between. This CDR3 has 14 amino acids. The CDR3 bases are TGTGCCAGCAGTCTGCGGGGGCGGGCAGATACGCAGTATTTT. Its protein is CASSLRGRADTQYF.

Worth noting for this clone: Different DNA sequences within this sample yield the same CDR3. The chain uses TRBV6-5 and TRBJ2-1; 11 bases are shared with TRBD2. The CDR3 covers 14 residues. Germline loops: CDR1 MNHEY, CDR2 SVGAGI. The junction had 1 base not matched to a gene; V was cut back by 6 bases and J by 3 bases. The CDR3 DNA is TGTGCCAGCAGCCTAGCGGGAGGCTACAATGAGCAGTTCTTC. This sequence encodes CASSLAGGYNEQFF.

This rearrangement joins TRBV30 to TRBJ1-5; D not resolved. Germline CDR1 and CDR2: GTSNPN and SVGIG (reference sequence). This CDR3 contains 13 residues. V lost 6 bases and J 0 bases, leaving 9 bases between the germline ends. DNA of the CDR3: TGTGCCTGTACGGTGGGTAGCAATCAGCCCCAGCATTTT. Encoded protein: CACTVGSNQPQHF.

As regards this clone: Other DNA sequences in this sample translate to the same CDR3. This chain uses TRBV7-2 with TRBJ2-1, with 7 positions matching TRBD1. Trimming at V came to 3 bases and at J to 7 bases, leaving 3 bases not matched to a gene. Germline CDR1 is SGHTA and CDR2 is FQGNSA. The CDR3 has 13 amino acids. The CDR3 nucleotides read TGTGCCAGCAGCTTCCCAGGGGGTAATGAGCAGTTCTTC. It translates to CASSFPGGNEQFF.

This clone was counted a few times. The chain is built from TRBV2 and TRBJ1-2; a weak D match, TRBD1 (6 bases). Germline V gene lookup returns CDR1 SNHLY and CDR2 FYNNEI. The V and J ends lost 6 bases and 4 bases respectively, with 24 bases between them. The CDR3 contains 17 residues. CDR3 sequence reads: CASSTLGGAGARYGYTF. Here the CDR3 DNA reads TGTGCCAGCAGCACCCTCGGGGGCGCGGGGGCTCGCTATGGCTACACCTTC.

This clone was picked up one time. V usage is TRBV30 and J usage is TRBJ1-2, with 11 nucleotides matching TRBD1. The germline V gene encodes CDR1 GTSNPN and CDR2 SVGIG (reference sequence). The CDR3 spans 14 residues. The J segment lost 2 bases and the V segment lost 4 bases, leaving 3 bases of the junction unmatched. The CDR3 protein is CAWMGQGVNYGYTF. The CDR3 nucleotides are TGTGCCTGGATGGGACAGGGGGTAAACTATGGCTACACCTTC.

This sequence joins TRBV18 and TRBJ1-1; TRBD1 aligns across 9 bases. Germline loops: CDR1 KGHSH, CDR2 LQKENI. The V gene end was trimmed by 3 bases and the J gene end by 0 bases; junction bases not matched to a gene: 5. CDR3 size: 16 residues. The CDR3 DNA reads as TGTGCCAGCTCACCCAACAGGGGGCCCGTGAACACTGAAGCTTTCTTT. It specifies CASSPNRGPVNTEAFF.

V is TRBV19 and J is TRBJ1-1; no clear D. This CDR3 has 14 amino acids. The V gene's germline CDR1 is LNHDA and CDR2 SQIVND (reference sequence). Trimming took 4 bases from V and 3 from J, leaving 12 bases between them. The CDR3 loop reads CASSKEGSYTEAFF. CDR3 nucleotide sequence: TGTGCCAGTAGTAAAGAGGGAAGCTACACTGAAGCTTTCTTT. The full variable domain, rest sourced from reference TRBV19 and TRBJ1-1, is DGGITQSPKYLFRKEGQNVTLSCEQNLNHDAMYWYRQDPGQGLRLIYYSQIVNDFQKGDIAEGYSVSREKKESFPLTVTSAQKNPTAFYLCASSKEGSYTEAFFGQGTRLTVV.

For this clone: At one end the junction does not follow the germline gene, possibly because of a read error. The chain links TRBV9 to TRBJ2-7; 7 bases match TRBD1. CDR3 length: 13 amino acids. The germline CDR1 and CDR2 sequences are SGDLS and YYNGEE. Here the CDR3 DNA reads TGTGCCACCAGCAATACAGGGGAGTACGAGCAGTACTTC. It specifies CATSNTGEYEQYF.

The chain couples TRBV19 to TRBJ1-5; D is perhaps TRBD1 (6 bases). Germline loops: CDR1 LNHDA, CDR2 SQIVND (reference sequence). The CDR3 has 14 amino acids. V lost 8 bases, J lost 4 bases, and 15 bases lay in between. CDR3 region: CASAEQGGNQPQHF. The CDR3 coding sequence is TGTGCCAGTGCGGAACAGGGAGGTAATCAGCCCCAGCATTTT.

The chain joins TRBV28 to TRBJ1-4; D gene ambiguous. Germline assignment: CDR1 MDHEN and CDR2 SYDVKM. The CDR3 has 15 residues. V lost 6 bases, J lost 4 bases, and 15 bases lay in between. In DNA form, the CDR3 reads TGTGCCAGCAGACCGGCCCTGCGGATTAATGAAAAACTGTTTTTT. Residues: CASRPALRINEKLFF.

This chain uses TRBV13 with TRBJ2-7, with TRBD2 matching 8 bases. The V gene's germline CDR1 is PRHDT and CDR2 FYEKMQ (reference sequence). CDR3 length: 15 residues. The trim removed 0 bases at V and 2 bases at J, leaving 3 bases unmatched. The CDR3 region has the DNA TGTGCCAGCAGCTTAGGCGGGAGGGTAACCTACGAGCAGTACTTC. It specifies CASSLGGRVTYEQYF. Full variable domain (remainder filled in from reference TRBV13 and TRBJ2-7): AAGVIQSPRHLIKEKRETATLKCYPIPRHDTVYWYQQGPGQDPQFLISFYEKMQSDKGSIPDRFSAQQFSDYHSELNMSSLELGDSALYFCASSLGGRVTYEQYFGPGTRLTVT.

The chain carries TRBV6-1 and TRBJ2-4; D not resolved. V shed 7 bases and J shed 0 bases, with 13 bases lying between them. This CDR3 has 15 residues. Germline loops: CDR1 MNHNS, CDR2 SASEGT. The CDR3 bases are TGTGCCAGCACAGTCGACGGCCTAGCCAAAAACATTCAGTACTTC. Translating it yields CASTVDGLAKNIQYF.

This chain uses TRBV4-3 with TRBJ2-3; TRBD2 matches at 8 bases. Trimming at V came to 3 bases and at J to 0 bases, leaving 8 bases not matched to a gene. The length of the CDR3 is 17 residues. Germline V gene sequence: CDR1 LGHNA, CDR2 YSLEER. This chain's CDR3 is CASSQRRTSSSTDTQYF. DNA for the CDR3: TGCGCCAGCAGCCAGAGGAGGACTAGCTCTAGCACAGATACGCAGTATTTT.

The rearrangement links TRBV11-2 to TRBJ2-7; 7 nucleotides agree with TRBD2. V shed 5 bases and J 3 bases; nucleotides not matched to a gene: 10. The V gene's germline CDR1 is SGHAT and CDR2 FQNNGV. There are 15 residues in the CDR3. The CDR3 DNA sequence: TGTGCCAGCAGCCCAGAGGCGGGGGAGTTCTACGAGCAGTACTTC. It specifies CASSPEAGEFYEQYF.

This clone was seen a single time. V usage is TRBV10-3 and J usage is TRBJ1-3; 8 positions agree with TRBD1. The CDR3 length is 16 residues. The germline V gene encodes CDR1 ENHRY and CDR2 SYGVKD. The J segment lost 2 bases and the V segment lost 4 bases, leaving 7 bases of the junction unmatched. CDR3 coding DNA: TGTGCCATCAGTGGACAGGGGAACCCCACTGGAAACACCATATATTTT. Its protein product is CAISGQGNPTGNTIYF.

The gene calls are TRBV5-4 and TRBJ2-7; 8 nucleotides align to TRBD1. Germline CDR1 SGHNT, CDR2 YYREEE (reference sequence). J was trimmed by 2 bases and V by 0 bases; bases with no gene match: 4. The CDR3 is 15 residues long. CDR3 residues: CASSLGGQVTYEQYF. The CDR3 DNA sequence: TGTGCCAGCAGCTTGGGGGGACAGGTTACCTACGAGCAGTACTTC.

Regarding this clone: This specimen includes other DNA sequences encoding the same CDR3. V gene TRBV6-6 combines with J gene TRBJ1-2, with no clear D. The CDR3 is made up of 13 amino acids. Germline V gene lookup returns CDR1 MNHNY and CDR2 SVGAGI (reference sequence). The germline V and J ends were trimmed by 2 bases and 4 bases, with 8 bases remaining between them. The CDR3 reads CASSYGQPYGYTF. CDR3 nucleotides: TGTGCCAGCAGTTACGGGCAACCCTATGGCTACACCTTC.

The chain combines TRBV4-3 with TRBJ2-5; 11 nucleotides match TRBD2. Unmatched junction bases numbered 2, after V lost 6 bases and J lost 2 bases. This CDR3 spans 14 amino acids. Germline loops: CDR1 LGHNA, CDR2 YSLEER. CDR3: CASSRTSGQETQYF. The DNA of the CDR3 is TGCGCCAGCAGTCGGACTAGCGGGCAAGAGACCCAGTACTTC.

V gene TRBV9 combines with J gene TRBJ2-3; D unresolved. The CDR3 has 14 amino acids. In germline, CDR1 is SGDLS, CDR2 YYNGEE. V was cut by 2 bases and J by 5 bases, with 12 bases left in between. CDR3 protein: CASSVASAGDTQYF. The DNA for the CDR3 is TGTGCCAGCAGCGTCGCCTCTGCAGGAGATACGCAGTATTTT.

This clone was seen a single time. The chain employs TRBV19 and TRBJ2-4; the match to TRBD2 covers 14 bases. CDR3 size: 16 residues. V was clipped by 4 bases and J by 9 bases; unmatched bases: 8. Germline-derived CDR1 and CDR2 are LNHDA and SQIVND (reference sequence). CDR3 in amino acids: CASSTGTSGSGGIQYF. In nucleotides, the CDR3 is TGTGCCAGTAGTACGGGGACTAGCGGGAGCGGAGGCATTCAGTACTTC.

This chain uses TRBV19 with TRBJ2-2; D is tentatively TRBD1 or TRBD2 (5 bases each). Germline lookup yields CDR1 LNHDA and CDR2 SQIVND (reference sequence). The CDR3 has 13 residues. V was trimmed by 3 bases and J by 6 bases, leaving 8 bases between them. The chain's CDR3 is CASSMGTAGELFF. CDR3 in DNA: TGTGCCAGTAGTATGGGGACCGCCGGGGAGCTGTTTTTT. The full variable domain, its missing parts supplied by reference TRBV19 and TRBJ2-2, is DGGITQSPKYLFRKEGQNVTLSCEQNLNHDAMYWYRQDPGQGLRLIYYSQIVNDFQKGDIAEGYSVSREKKESFPLTVTSAQKNPTAFYLCASSMGTAGELFFGEGSRLTVL.

Note on this clone: The sample holds other DNA sequences that translate to the same CDR3. The V and J genes are TRBV5-1 and TRBJ2-7, with D perhaps TRBD1 or TRBD2 (5 bases each). This CDR3 contains 11 residues. Between the trimmed V and J ends, which lost 5 bases and 3 bases, there was a span of 6 bases. Germline CDR1 reads SGHRS; CDR2 reads YFSETQ. The CDR3 nucleotides read TGCGCCAGCAGGGGGGTCTACGAGCAGTACTTC. Protein: CASRGVYEQYF.

The rearrangement joins TRBV18 to TRBJ2-2; weak D call: TRBD1 (5 bases). The germline V gene has CDR1 KGHSH and CDR2 LQKENI. This CDR3 is built from 13 residues. V lost 10 bases and J 2 bases, leaving 11 bases between the germline ends. CDR3 loop: CATRGKNTGELFF. In nucleotides, the CDR3 is TGTGCCACTAGGGGCAAAAACACCGGGGAGCTGTTTTTT.

In the case of this clone: Other nucleotide sequences from this sample produce the same CDR3. The genes are TRBV7-2 and TRBJ1-2; D is unclear. Germline V lookup: CDR1 SGHTA, CDR2 FQGNSA. Trimming cost V 5 bases and J 4 bases, with 11 bases left between them. The CDR3 contains 13 residues. DNA of the CDR3: TGTGCCAGCAGCCCCGTTGGTGGCTATGGCTACACCTTC. Its translation is CASSPVGGYGYTF.

The V and J genes are TRBV18 and TRBJ2-2; no firm D call. This CDR3 comprises 14 residues. Trimming took 6 bases from V and 0 from J, leaving 8 bases between them. Germline V CDR1 and CDR2: KGHSH, LQKENI. The CDR3: CASSEQPNTGELFF. CDR3 coding DNA: TGTGCCAGCTCGGAACAGCCGAACACCGGGGAGCTGTTTTTT.

The V and J genes are TRBV30 and TRBJ1-6; no clear D gene. V lost 5 bases, J lost 0 bases, and 11 bases lay in between. This CDR3 has 15 amino acids. Germline V lookup: CDR1 GTSNPN, CDR2 SVGIG (reference sequence). The CDR3 DNA sequence: TGTGCCTGGCGTGGTCGGAGCTCCTATAATTCACCCCTCCACTTT. Translating gives CAWRGRSSYNSPLHF.

The chain recombines TRBV5-1 with TRBJ1-6; D may be TRBD1 (5 bases). Germline CDR1 reads SGHRS; CDR2 reads YFSETQ. The CDR3 has 14 amino acids. V was pared by 4 bases and J by 7 bases, with 12 bases between. Here the CDR3 DNA reads TGCGCCAGCAGCGCCGGGACGGTCAATTCACCCCTCCACTTT. Its protein product is CASSAGTVNSPLHF.

This chain connects TRBV5-1 to TRBJ2-3, with TRBD2 matching over 14 bases. CDR1 is SGHRS, CDR2 YFSETQ, per germline. The CDR3 length is 18 residues. With V trimmed by 2 bases and J by 5 bases, 10 bases remained unmatched. The CDR3 DNA reads as TGCGCCAGCAGCTTACTCCCCGGGACTAGCGGGAGAGGAGATACGCAGTATTTT. This translates into CASSLLPGTSGRGDTQYF.

This chain links TRBV5-1 with TRBJ2-3; 14 bases fit TRBD2. The CDR3 runs to 16 residues. The germline CDR1 and CDR2 sequences are SGHRS and YFSETQ. V shed 3 bases, J shed 6 bases, and the junction held 6 bases outside the gene matches. The chain's CDR3 is CASSSGTSGGPDTQYF. CDR3 nucleotides: TGCGCCAGCAGCTCGGGGACTAGCGGGGGCCCTGATACGCAGTATTTT.

This clone came up once. The rearrangement joins TRBV5-1 to TRBJ2-6; TRBD1 matches 9 bases. Germline-derived CDR1 and CDR2 are SGHRS and YFSETQ. Losses at the gene ends were 7 bases for V and 1 base for J; bases not matched to a gene: 6. The CDR3 sequence is 16 residues long. CDR3 loop: CASATGGTSGANVLTF. CDR3 bases: TGCGCCAGCGCGACAGGGGGTACATCTGGGGCCAACGTCCTGACTTTC.

The sample holds one count of this clone. The gene calls are TRBV11-2 and TRBJ2-3; 7 bases line up with TRBD2. V shed 5 bases, J shed 6 bases, and the junction held 14 bases outside the gene matches. This CDR3 is 16 amino acids long. Germline CDR1 and CDR2: SGHAT and FQNNGV. CDR3 nucleotides: TGTGCCAGCAGCCCCGGCGGGGGAATCCAGAGGGATACGCAGTATTTT. Translating it yields CASSPGGGIQRDTQYF.